A selection of T cell receptor beta chains follows, all from one sample in a study of T cells in Graves' hyperthyroidism and ophthalmopathy. TCRdb reanalysed the multiplex PCR reads using MiXCR and keeps one entry per CDR3 protein. The sample has roughly 420,000 distinct CDR3 sequences; around 14% are singletons. Sequencing was carried out using blood. Source of these receptors: a woman between 18 and 29 years old with Graves' hyperthyroidism. Both conserved end residues are part of each CDR3. D genes are given only for firm matches. Size is omitted from some rows. Given values are once, few, many or a class for expanded clones.

V gene: TRBV6-1; J gene: TRBJ2-3; D gene: TRBD2; clone size: NA; CDR3 DNA: TGTGCCAGCAGTCGGACTAGCGGGCGCATTGTAGATACGCAGTATTTT; CDR3 protein: CASSRTSGRIVDTQYF
V gene: TRBV5-1; J gene: TRBJ2-2; D gene: TRBD1; clone size: few; CDR3 DNA: TGCGCCAGCCTTACAGGGGAGCTGAACACCGGGGAGCTGTTTTTT; CDR3 protein: CASLTGELNTGELFF
V gene: TRBV19; J gene: TRBJ1-1; D gene: TRBD1; clone size: few; CDR3 DNA: TGTGCCAGCACGGGACAGGGAGTCACTGAAGCTTTCTTT; CDR3 protein: CASTGQGVTEAFF
V gene: TRBV20-1; J gene: TRBJ1-5; D gene: NA; clone size: few; CDR3 DNA: TGCAGTGCTAGAGATCCCCAACTAGGGGGACAGCCCCAGCATTTT; CDR3 protein: CSARDPQLGGQPQHF
V gene: TRBV6-1; J gene: TRBJ1-2; D gene: TRBD1; clone size: few; CDR3 DNA: TGTGCCAGCAGCCCAACCGGGACAGGGGATTCCTACACCTTC; CDR3 protein: CASSPTGTGDSYTF
V gene: TRBV10-2; J gene: TRBJ2-1; D gene: NA; clone size: few; CDR3 DNA: TGCGCCAGCAGCTCTTCAGAGAGGAGCTCCTACAATGAGCAGTTCTTC; CDR3 protein: CASSSSERSSYNEQFF
V gene: TRBV5-1; J gene: TRBJ2-5; D gene: NA; clone size: many; CDR3 DNA: TGCGCCAGCAGCTTGGGCGGGGGCCTCGGGGAGACCCAGTACTTC; CDR3 protein: CASSLGGGLGETQYF
V gene: TRBV30; J gene: TRBJ2-4; D gene: NA; clone size: many; CDR3 DNA: TGTGCCTGGAGTGTACGAGGGGCCACAAAAACATTTCAGTACTTC; CDR3 protein: CAWSVRGATKTFQYF
V gene: TRBV7-9; J gene: TRBJ2-5; D gene: TRBD2; clone size: many; CDR3 DNA: TGTGCCAGCAGCTTAGGTCGGACTAGCCAAGAGACCCAGTACTTC; CDR3 protein: CASSLGRTSQETQYF
V gene: TRBV5-6; J gene: TRBJ2-7; D gene: TRBD2; clone size: NA; CDR3 DNA: TGTGCCAGCAGCCCACGCTCTAGCGGTGTGTACGAGCAGTACTTC; CDR3 protein: CASSPRSSGVYEQYF
V gene: TRBV11-2; J gene: TRBJ2-2; D gene: NA; clone size: many; CDR3 DNA: TGTGCCAGCAGCTTAGATGGGATCACCGGGGAGCTGTTTTTT; CDR3 protein: CASSLDGITGELFF
V gene: TRBV18; J gene: TRBJ2-2; D gene: NA; clone size: many; CDR3 DNA: TGTGCCAGCTCACCACCAGGGGCTTACACCGGGGAGCTGTTTTTT; CDR3 protein: CASSPPGAYTGELFF
V gene: TRBV5-1; J gene: TRBJ2-5; D gene: NA; clone size: few; CDR3 DNA: TGCGCCAGCAGCGCGAACTATGACGACCCCCAAGAGACCCAGTACTTC; CDR3 protein: CASSANYDDPQETQYF
V gene: TRBV12-3/TRBV12-4; J gene: TRBJ1-5; D gene: NA; clone size: many; CDR3 DNA: TGTGCCAGCAGTTTAGAGGGGCCCGGTCAGCCCCAGCATTTT; CDR3 protein: CASSLEGPGQPQHF
V gene: TRBV7-9; J gene: TRBJ1-1; D gene: NA; clone size: many; CDR3 DNA: TGTGCCAGCAGCTTCGCAGGGACGAACACTGAAGCTTTCTTT; CDR3 protein: CASSFAGTNTEAFF
V gene: TRBV19; J gene: TRBJ1-5; D gene: NA; clone size: NA; CDR3 DNA: TGTGCCAGTAGTATCCCCGCAGGGAGGGCTAGCAATCAGCCCCAGCATTTT; CDR3 protein: CASSIPAGRASNQPQHF
V gene: TRBV18; J gene: TRBJ2-1; D gene: TRBD1; clone size: few; CDR3 DNA: TGTGCCAGCTCACCAAAACAGGGGGCACTGGGCAATGAGCAGTTCTTC; CDR3 protein: CASSPKQGALGNEQFF
V gene: TRBV9; J gene: TRBJ2-1; D gene: NA; clone size: few; CDR3 DNA: TGTGCCAGCAGCGTAGACCGGGGGATGAATGAGCAGTTCTTC; CDR3 protein: CASSVDRGMNEQFF
V gene: TRBV20-1; J gene: TRBJ1-2; D gene: NA; clone size: many; CDR3 DNA: TGCAGTCCCCTCGGGGGGGAAAAGGGCTACACCTTC; CDR3 protein: CSPLGGEKGYTF
V gene: TRBV20-1; J gene: TRBJ1-5; D gene: NA; clone size: many; CDR3 DNA: TGCAGTGCTAGTATGGGGCGGGGTCAGCCCCAGCATTTT; CDR3 protein: CSASMGRGQPQHF
V gene: TRBV28; J gene: TRBJ2-7; D gene: NA; clone size: many; CDR3 DNA: TGTGCCAGCAGTCCCGCCGGCTCTGTCTCCTACGAGCAGTACTTC; CDR3 protein: CASSPAGSVSYEQYF
V gene: TRBV7-8; J gene: TRBJ1-2; D gene: NA; clone size: few; CDR3 DNA: TGTGCCAGCAGCTCTTATAGAGGGTCCGTTAACTATGGCTACACCTTC; CDR3 protein: CASSSYRGSVNYGYTF
V gene: TRBV28; J gene: TRBJ2-5; D gene: NA; clone size: many; CDR3 DNA: TGTGCCAGCAGCCCTGACAGGAGGCAGACCCAGTACTTC; CDR3 protein: CASSPDRRQTQYF
V gene: TRBV7-9; J gene: TRBJ2-1; D gene: TRBD2; clone size: many; CDR3 DNA: TGTGCCAGCAGCCCCCCATCGGGGAGGGCCTACACGAGCTCCTACAATGAGCAGTTCTTC; CDR3 protein: CASSPPSGRAYTSSYNEQFF
V gene: TRBV20-1; J gene: TRBJ2-2; D gene: TRBD2; clone size: many; CDR3 DNA: TGCAGTGCAAGGAGGACTAGCGGGAGCTCGGGGGCCACCGGGGAGCTGTTTTTT; CDR3 protein: CSARRTSGSSGATGELFF
V gene: TRBV5-1; J gene: TRBJ2-3; D gene: TRBD2; clone size: many; CDR3 DNA: TGCGCCAGCAGCCCCTCGACTAGCGGGACGCAGTATTTT; CDR3 protein: CASSPSTSGTQYF
V gene: TRBV19; J gene: TRBJ2-1; D gene: NA; clone size: few; CDR3 DNA: TGTGCCAGTAGTATAGGATTGGGGAATGAGCAGTTCTTC; CDR3 protein: CASSIGLGNEQFF
V gene: TRBV29-1; J gene: TRBJ1-4; D gene: NA; clone size: NA; CDR3 DNA: TGCAGCGTTAAAACAGGGTCTGAAAAACTGTTTTTT; CDR3 protein: CSVKTGSEKLFF
V gene: TRBV5-1; J gene: TRBJ2-1; D gene: NA; clone size: many; CDR3 DNA: TGCGCCAGCAGCTTGGAACAGACCTACAATGAGCAGTTCTTC; CDR3 protein: CASSLEQTYNEQFF
V gene: TRBV4-1; J gene: TRBJ2-7; D gene: TRBD2; clone size: few; CDR3 DNA: TGCGCCAGCAGCCCATCAAGGACTAGCGCCTCCTACGAGCAGTACTTC; CDR3 protein: CASSPSRTSASYEQYF
V gene: TRBV12-3/TRBV12-4; J gene: TRBJ1-5; D gene: NA; clone size: many; CDR3 DNA: TGTGCCAGCAGTTTTTCAGGGAGGCAATCCCAGCATTTT; CDR3 protein: CASSFSGRQSQHF
V gene: TRBV7-2; J gene: TRBJ2-1; D gene: NA; clone size: many; CDR3 DNA: TGTGCCAGCAGCCGCGACAGGTCCGGGGAGCAGTTCTTC; CDR3 protein: CASSRDRSGEQFF
V gene: TRBV30; J gene: TRBJ1-5; D gene: TRBD1; clone size: many; CDR3 DNA: TGTGCCTGGAGCCTCAGGACAGGGAATTTGCCCCAGCATTTT; CDR3 protein: CAWSLRTGNLPQHF
V gene: TRBV6-1; J gene: TRBJ1-4; D gene: NA; clone size: few; CDR3 DNA: TGTGCCTCCGGGGCGAAGGGTCCAAATGAAAAACTGTTTTTT; CDR3 protein: CASGAKGPNEKLFF
V gene: TRBV27; J gene: TRBJ2-5; D gene: TRBD2; clone size: many; CDR3 DNA: TGTGCCAGCAGCGCGAATCCAATCGGACTAGCGGGGGACCTACAAGAGACCCAGTACTTC; CDR3 protein: CASSANPIGLAGDLQETQYF
V gene: TRBV27; J gene: TRBJ1-5; D gene: NA; clone size: many; CDR3 DNA: TGTGCCAGCAGCCTTGCGGCAGCCAGCAATCAGCCCCAGCATTTT; CDR3 protein: CASSLAAASNQPQHF
V gene: TRBV20-1; J gene: TRBJ1-2; D gene: NA; clone size: many; CDR3 DNA: TGCAGTGCTAGGGTTCTGGAAGGTTATGGCTACACCTTC; CDR3 protein: CSARVLEGYGYTF
V gene: TRBV5-1; J gene: TRBJ1-1; D gene: NA; clone size: many; CDR3 DNA: TGCGCCAGCATCTCGGGGGGAAGGAGAACTGAAGCTTTCTTT; CDR3 protein: CASISGGRRTEAFF
V gene: TRBV20-1; J gene: TRBJ1-1; D gene: NA; clone size: many; CDR3 DNA: TGCAGTGCCCGGACAGCGAACACTGAAGCTTTCTTT; CDR3 protein: CSARTANTEAFF
V gene: TRBV3-1; J gene: TRBJ2-5; D gene: NA; clone size: many; CDR3 DNA: TGTGCCAGCAGCTCGGGGGCTAGAGAGACCCAGTACTTC; CDR3 protein: CASSSGARETQYF
V gene: TRBV6-5; J gene: TRBJ1-3; D gene: TRBD1; clone size: NA; CDR3 DNA: TGTGCCAGCAGTTACCAACCGACAGGGAGACCTGGAAACACCATATATTTT; CDR3 protein: CASSYQPTGRPGNTIYF
V gene: TRBV2; J gene: TRBJ1-4; D gene: TRBD1; clone size: many; CDR3 DNA: TGTGCCAGCAGTGCCGGGACAGGGTTAGAAAAACTGTTTTTT; CDR3 protein: CASSAGTGLEKLFF
V gene: TRBV6-1; J gene: TRBJ1-5; D gene: TRBD1; clone size: many; CDR3 DNA: TGTGCCAGCAGCCCAGGGGGGTACGGCAATCAGCCCCAGCATTTT; CDR3 protein: CASSPGGYGNQPQHF
V gene: TRBV6-1; J gene: TRBJ2-5; D gene: TRBD2; clone size: NA; CDR3 DNA: TGTGCCAGCAGTGAGACTAGCGGGGGGGCCGAGACCCAGTACTTC; CDR3 protein: CASSETSGGAETQYF
V gene: TRBV3-1; J gene: TRBJ2-5; D gene: TRBD2; clone size: many; CDR3 DNA: TGTGCCAGCAGCCTAGCTAGCGGGGGGGCCGTGGAGACCCAGTACTTC; CDR3 protein: CASSLASGGAVETQYF
V gene: TRBV5-1; J gene: TRBJ1-1; D gene: NA; clone size: many; CDR3 DNA: TGCGCCAGCAGCTCGGGGCAGGATTACACTGAAGCTTTCTTT; CDR3 protein: CASSSGQDYTEAFF